One and the same sample provided the 2 T cell receptor beta chains below, sequenced in a study of cytomegalovirus exposure and HLA in healthy donors. It was with 60 Vbeta and 13 Jbeta primers that the PCR ran. Assay used: immunoSEQ multiplex PCR; TCRdb lists only in-frame clones, some missing. The sample data list 140,000 to 150,000 clones. Sequencing was performed on PBMCs. All receptors come from a male donor in good health and CMV-seronegative.

CDR3 in DNA: TGTGCCAGCAGTGTGACGGGGAGCTCCTACAATGAGCAGTTCTTC. Its protein product is CASSVTGSSYNEQFF. The genes are TRBV2 and TRBJ2-1; perhaps TRBD2 as D (5 bases). The V end was cut by 4 bases, the J end by 0 bases, with 10 bases between. This CDR3 comprises 15 residues. Germline values: CDR1 SNHLY, CDR2 FYNNEI.

Details on this clone: At one of its ends the junction is not consistent with the germline gene, which may arise from a read error. This chain connects TRBV6-6 to TRBJ1-2; D is possibly TRBD1 (6 bases). From germline, CDR1 is MNHNY and CDR2 SVGAGI (reference sequence). This CDR3 has 14 residues. CDR3 nucleotides: TGTGCCATCAGTGAGACAGGAGCGATGGGGGGCTACACCTTC. Translating gives CAISETGAMGGYTF.